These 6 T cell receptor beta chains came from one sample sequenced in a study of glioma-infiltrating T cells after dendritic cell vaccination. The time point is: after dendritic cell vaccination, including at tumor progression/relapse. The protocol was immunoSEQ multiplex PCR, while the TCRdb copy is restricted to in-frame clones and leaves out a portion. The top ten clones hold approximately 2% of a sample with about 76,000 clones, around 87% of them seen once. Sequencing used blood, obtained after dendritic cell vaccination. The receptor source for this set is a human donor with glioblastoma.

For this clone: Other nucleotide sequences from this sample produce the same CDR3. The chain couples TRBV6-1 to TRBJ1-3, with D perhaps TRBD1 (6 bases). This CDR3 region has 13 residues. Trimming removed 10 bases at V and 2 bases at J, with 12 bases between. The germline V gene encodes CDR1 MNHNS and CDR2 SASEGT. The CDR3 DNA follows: TGTGCCAACGGGGCAGGGGCTGGAAACACCATATATTTT. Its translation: CANGAGAGNTIYF.

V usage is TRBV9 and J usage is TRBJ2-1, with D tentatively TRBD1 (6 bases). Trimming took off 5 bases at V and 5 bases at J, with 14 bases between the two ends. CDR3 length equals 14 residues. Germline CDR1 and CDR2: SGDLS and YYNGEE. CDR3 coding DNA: TGTGCCAGCAGTCGTAGAGGGGGAGACAATGAGCAGTTCTTC. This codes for CASSRRGGDNEQFF.

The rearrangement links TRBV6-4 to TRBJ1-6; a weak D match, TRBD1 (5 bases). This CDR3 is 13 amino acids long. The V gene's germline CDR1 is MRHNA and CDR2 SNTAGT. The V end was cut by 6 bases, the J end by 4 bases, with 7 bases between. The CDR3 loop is CASSGQYNSPLHF. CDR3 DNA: TGTGCCAGCAGCGGACAATATAATTCACCCCTCCACTTT.

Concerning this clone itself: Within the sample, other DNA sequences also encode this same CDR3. In DNA, the CDR3 is TGCGCCAGCAGCTTACAGGGCTACGAGCAGTACTTC. Translated: CASSLQGYEQYF. The gene calls are TRBV5-1 and TRBJ2-7; tentative D call: TRBD1 (6 bases). Trimming took off 2 bases at V and 3 bases at J, with 6 bases between the two ends. CDR1 and CDR2 (germline): SGHRS, YFSETQ. The CDR3 has 12 residues.

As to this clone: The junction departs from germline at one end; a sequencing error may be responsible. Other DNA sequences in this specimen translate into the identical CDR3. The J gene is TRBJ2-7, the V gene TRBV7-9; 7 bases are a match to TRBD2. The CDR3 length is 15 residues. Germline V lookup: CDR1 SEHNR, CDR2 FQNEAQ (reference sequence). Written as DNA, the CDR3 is TGTGCCAGTAGCTTAGCGGGCGGGAGCTCCTACGAGCAGTACTTC. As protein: CASSLAGGSSYEQYF.

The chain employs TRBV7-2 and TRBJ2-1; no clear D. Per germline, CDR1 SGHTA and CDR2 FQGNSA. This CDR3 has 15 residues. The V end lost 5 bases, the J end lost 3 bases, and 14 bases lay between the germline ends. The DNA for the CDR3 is TGTGCCAGCAGCCGGGTCTCCGACGGCTACAATGAGCAGTTCTTC. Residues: CASSRVSDGYNEQFF.